This paragraph covers one T cell receptor beta chain sequence. Its specificity is unknown. TCR beta cDNA libraries had unique molecular identifiers. From approximately 1 to 10 million T cells, roughly 0.5 million cDNA molecules were obtained. TCRdb processed the PCR reads anew with MiXCR; each CDR3 protein has one entry. The sample lists almost 700,000 distinct CDR3 sequences, roughly three fifths occurring once. Unmatched junction bases numbered 12, after V lost 8 bases and J lost 7 bases. The CDR3 is 16 residues long. Germline loops: CDR1 SNHLY, CDR2 FYNNEI. These data are taken from a study of post-analysis software for immune sequencing data. Study-wide context: Disease courses included relapsing-remitting, secondary progressive and progressive-relapsing multiple sclerosis. Broader study findings: Controls showed lower frequencies than patients for several TRBV segments, and TRBV5-6, TRBV5-1 and TRBV20-1 were among these.

J is TRBJ1-5 and V is TRBV2; the match to TRBD1 covers 12 bases. The TCR was taken from a girl aged 2-10 years with multiple sclerosis. The sample comprised blood. CDR3 protein: CASSVAGTGGGQPQHF. For the CDR3, the DNA is TGTGCCAGCTCCGTTGCCGGGACAGGGGGCGGCCAGCCCCAGCATTTT.